Listed below are T cell receptor beta chains from one sample, sequenced in a study of shared clonotypes between healthy human individuals. Libraries were prepared by immunoSEQ multiplex PCR; TCRdb keeps only in-frame clonotypes and omits some of them. The data hold over a million clones, with around 78% observed a single time. Input material: memory CD4+ T cells from PBMCs. The receptors come from a man between 18 and 35 years old in good health. Some clones in this sample may be carry-over from other donors' samples. Both conserved end residues are part of each CDR3. The D gene is left open where the match is weak. Size values are once, few and many counts, or a class for expanded clones, and some rows have none.

J gene | D gene | clone size | V gene | CDR3 DNA | CDR3 protein
TRBJ1-2 | NA | NA | TRBV18 | TGTGCCAGCTCACCGGCCGGGAGCATTCGCCACTATGGCTACACCTTC | CASSPAGSIRHYGYTF
TRBJ1-6 | NA | NA | TRBV5-1 | TGCGCCAGCAGCTCGGGGGACGGCGGTGGTTCACCCCTCCACTTT | CASSSGDGGGSPLHF
TRBJ2-5 | TRBD1 | NA | TRBV7-3 | TGTGCCAGCAGCTCGGGACAGGGGCCGCAAGAGACCCAGTACTTC | CASSSGQGPQETQYF
TRBJ1-4 | NA | NA | TRBV11-3 | TGTGCCAGCAGCTCCGGTGTGCCTAATGAAAAACTGTTTTTT | CASSSGVPNEKLFF
TRBJ1-4 | NA | NA | TRBV5-1 | TGCGCCAGCAGCTTGGGGTCAGGGTCAACTAATGAAAAACTGTTTTTT | CASSLGSGSTNEKLFF
TRBJ2-7 | TRBD1 | NA | TRBV19 | TGTGCCAGTAGTATTCAGGGACAGGGGGCCGGTGGACTCTCCTACGAGCAGTACTTC | CASSIQGQGAGGLSYEQYF
TRBJ2-2 | TRBD2 | NA | TRBV27 | TGTGCCAGCAGTTTATACCCCCCGACTAGCGGGAGGACGAACACCGGGGAGCTGTTTTTT | CASSLYPPTSGRTNTGELFF
TRBJ2-1 | NA | NA | TRBV6-1 | TGTGCCAGCAGGAAGGACACGAGCTCCTACAATGAGCAGTTCTTC | CASRKDTSSYNEQFF
TRBJ2-5 | NA | few | TRBV5-1 | TGCGCCAGCAGCTGGGGTGAGGCGCGGGAGACCCAGTACTTC | CASSWGEARETQYF
TRBJ2-7 | TRBD2 | few | TRBV5-1 | TGCGCCAGCAGCTTGGCTCTAGCGGTTCCCCCCGTAAACGAGCAGTACTTC | CASSLALAVPPVNEQYF
TRBJ1-4 | TRBD1 | NA | TRBV15 | TGTGCCACCAGCAGGGGCAGACAGGGGTACTCTAATGAAAAACTGTTTTTT | CATSRGRQGYSNEKLFF
TRBJ2-1 | TRBD1 | once | TRBV7-3 | TGTGCCAGCAGCACGAGACAGGGCACTGAGCAGTTCTTC | CASSTRQGTEQFF
TRBJ1-2 | NA | few | TRBV18 | TGTGCCAGCTCACCCTTGGACAGTACTAACTATGGCTACACCTTC | CASSPLDSTNYGYTF
TRBJ2-1 | TRBD2 | NA | TRBV27 | TGTGCCAGCAGTTTATCGGGACTAGGATTCGAGCAGTTCTTC | CASSLSGLGFEQFF
TRBJ1-2 | NA | NA | TRBV6-5 | TGTGCCAGCAGTTACTCTCCGGGGTCAGGGTACGGCTACACCTTC | CASSYSPGSGYGYTF
TRBJ2-2 | NA | NA | TRBV2 | TGTGCCAGCAGTGAAGGGGACACCGGGGAGCTGTTTTTT | CASSEGDTGELFF